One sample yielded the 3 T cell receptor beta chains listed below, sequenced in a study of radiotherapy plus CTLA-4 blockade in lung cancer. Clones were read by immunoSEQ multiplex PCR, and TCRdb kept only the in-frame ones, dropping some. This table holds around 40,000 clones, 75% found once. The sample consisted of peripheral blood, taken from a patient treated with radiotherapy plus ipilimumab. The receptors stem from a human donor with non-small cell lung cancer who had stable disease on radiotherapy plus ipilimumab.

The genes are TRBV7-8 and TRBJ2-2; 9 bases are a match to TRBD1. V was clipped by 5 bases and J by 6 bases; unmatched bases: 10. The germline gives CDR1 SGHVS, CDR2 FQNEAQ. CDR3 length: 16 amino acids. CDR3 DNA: TGTGCCAGCAGCAAGGGACAGGGAACGAGGCCCGGGGAGCTGTTTTTT. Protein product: CASSKGQGTRPGELFF. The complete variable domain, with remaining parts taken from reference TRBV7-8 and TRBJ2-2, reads GAGVSQSPRYKVAKRGQDVALRCDPISGHVSLFWYQQALGQGPEFLTYFQNEAQLDKSGLPSDRFFAERPEGSVSTLKIQRTQQEDSAVYLCASSKGQGTRPGELFFGEGSRLTVL.

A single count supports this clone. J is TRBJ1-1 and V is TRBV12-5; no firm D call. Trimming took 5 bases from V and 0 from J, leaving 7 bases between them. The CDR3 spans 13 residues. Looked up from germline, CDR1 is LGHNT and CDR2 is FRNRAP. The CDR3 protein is CASGKKLNTEAFF. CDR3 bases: TGTGCTAGTGGTAAGAAGCTGAACACTGAAGCTTTCTTT.

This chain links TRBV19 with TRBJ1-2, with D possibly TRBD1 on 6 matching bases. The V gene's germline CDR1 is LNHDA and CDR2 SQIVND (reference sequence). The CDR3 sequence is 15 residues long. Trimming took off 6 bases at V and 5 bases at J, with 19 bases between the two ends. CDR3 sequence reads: CASRAAAGTSYGYTF. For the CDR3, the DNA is TGTGCCAGTAGAGCCGCAGCCGGGACAAGTTATGGCTACACCTTC.